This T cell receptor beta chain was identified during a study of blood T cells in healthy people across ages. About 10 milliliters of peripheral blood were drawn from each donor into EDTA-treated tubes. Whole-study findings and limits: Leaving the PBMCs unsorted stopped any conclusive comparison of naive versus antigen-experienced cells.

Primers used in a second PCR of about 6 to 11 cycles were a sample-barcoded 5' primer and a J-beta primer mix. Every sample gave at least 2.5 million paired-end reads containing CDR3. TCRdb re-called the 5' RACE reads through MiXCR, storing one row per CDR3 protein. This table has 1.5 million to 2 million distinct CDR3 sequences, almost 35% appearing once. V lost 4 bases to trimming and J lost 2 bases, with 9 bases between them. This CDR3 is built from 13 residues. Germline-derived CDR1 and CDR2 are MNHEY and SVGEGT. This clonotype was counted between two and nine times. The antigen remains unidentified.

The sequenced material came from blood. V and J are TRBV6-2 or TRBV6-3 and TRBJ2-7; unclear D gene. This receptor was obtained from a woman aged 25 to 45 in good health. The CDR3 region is CASSFQITYEQYF. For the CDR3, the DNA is TGTGCCAGCAGTTTCCAGATTACCTACGAGCAGTACTTC.